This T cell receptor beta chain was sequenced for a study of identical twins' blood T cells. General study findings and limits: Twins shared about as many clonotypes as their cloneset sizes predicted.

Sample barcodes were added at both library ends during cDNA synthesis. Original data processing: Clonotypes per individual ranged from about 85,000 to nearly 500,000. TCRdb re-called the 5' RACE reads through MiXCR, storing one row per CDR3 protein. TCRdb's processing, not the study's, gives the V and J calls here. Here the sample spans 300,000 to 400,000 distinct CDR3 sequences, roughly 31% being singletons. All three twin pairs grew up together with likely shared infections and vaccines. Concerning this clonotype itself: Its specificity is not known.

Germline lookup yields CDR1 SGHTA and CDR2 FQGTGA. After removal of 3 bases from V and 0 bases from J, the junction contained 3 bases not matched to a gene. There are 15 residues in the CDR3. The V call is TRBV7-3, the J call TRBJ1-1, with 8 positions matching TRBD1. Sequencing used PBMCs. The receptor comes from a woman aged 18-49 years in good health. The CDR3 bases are TGTGCCAGCAGCTTGACAGGGGATTTGAACACTGAAGCTTTCTTT. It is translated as CASSLTGDLNTEAFF.